This T cell receptor beta chain was profiled in a study of cytomegalovirus exposure and HLA in healthy donors. Study-wide results and caveats: It was confirmed in vitro that three of the CMV-associated chains were specific for CMV antigens. Listed as cytomegalovirus-associated were 150 to 200 TCR beta chains. Most TCR sequences were seen very rarely across donors, but some public TCRs occurred in many.

V was shortened by 0 bases and J by 5 bases, with 10 bases between the two germline ends. The germline CDR1 and CDR2 sequences are MNHEY and SVGAGI. The CDR3 covers 14 residues. Notes on this clone: No antigen is known for it.

Method: immunoSEQ multiplex PCR; TCRdb's copy keeps in-frame clones and lacks some. The data show hundreds of thousands of clones, around 87% seen once. The rearrangement joins TRBV6-5 to TRBJ2-5, with TRBD2 as a possible D gene (5 bases). The material sequenced was PBMCs. The origin of this receptor is a woman aged 18-29 years in good health and CMV-seropositive. The CDR3 loop is CASSYSSEGETQYF. The CDR3 coding sequence is TGTGCCAGCAGTTACTCGAGTGAGGGCGAGACCCAGTACTTC.